Below are 15 T cell receptor beta chains sequenced from a single sample in a study of cytomegalovirus exposure and HLA in healthy donors. PCR primers comprised 60 Vbeta and 13 Jbeta primers. Some clones are missing from TCRdb's copy, which holds only in-frame ones; the method was immunoSEQ multiplex PCR. Of 50,000 to 60,000 clones listed, around 72% are singletons. Sequencing used PBMCs. Every receptor here comes from a man aged 18 to 35 in good health and CMV-seronegative.

This clone was observed a handful of times. The CDR3 here is CASSYIGLAGSNEQYF. For the CDR3, the DNA is TGTGCCAGCAGTTACATTGGGCTAGCGGGATCGAACGAGCAGTACTTC. The chain is built from TRBV6-5 and TRBJ2-7, with TRBD2 matching 9 bases. The CDR3 runs to 16 residues. V gave up 2 bases and J gave up 5 bases; unmatched junction bases: 10. CDR1 and CDR2 from the germline V gene are MNHEY and SVGAGI.

Here the CDR3 reads CASSLAGGLNEQFF. Here the CDR3 DNA reads TGTGCCAGCAGCTTAGCGGGAGGTCTGAATGAGCAGTTCTTC. This chain uses TRBV7-9 with TRBJ2-1; possibly TRBD2 for D (6 bases). With 0 bases removed from V and 7 bases from J, the gap between germline ends came to 10 bases. This CDR3 contains 14 residues. Germline CDR1 is SEHNR and CDR2 is FQNEAQ (reference sequence).

V usage is TRBV13 and J usage is TRBJ2-7; TRBD1 matches 9 bases. The germline V gene encodes CDR1 PRHDT and CDR2 FYEKMQ (reference sequence). Losses at the gene ends were 5 bases for V and 3 bases for J; bases not matched to a gene: 11. There are 16 residues in the CDR3. Written as DNA, the CDR3 is TGTGCCAGCAGCGGAATGGGGGGACAGGGTAGCTACGAGCAGTACTTC. Protein sequence: CASSGMGGQGSYEQYF.

The chain recombines TRBV29-1 with TRBJ2-1, with 15 bases identical to TRBD2. V dropped 8 bases and J dropped 3; count of bases not matched to a gene: 17. This CDR3 is built from 19 residues. Looked up from germline, CDR1 is SQVTM and CDR2 is ANQGSEA. The CDR3 bases are TGCAGCCCCAGGGTGGTTGGACTAGCGGGAGGGCGTATCTACAATGAGCAGTTCTTC. Translated: CSPRVVGLAGGRIYNEQFF.

This sequence joins TRBV4-3 and TRBJ2-7; TRBD1 aligns across 9 bases. The length of the CDR3 is 17 residues. Trimming removed 4 bases from V and 0 bases from J; junction bases left unmatched: 10. The germline V gene has CDR1 LGHNA and CDR2 YSLEER. This CDR3 reads CASSLTSGTGSSYEQYF. CDR3 coding DNA: TGCGCCAGCAGCCTAACATCCGGGACAGGGAGCTCCTACGAGCAGTACTTC.

V and J are TRBV25-1 and TRBJ2-3, with 8 bases identical to TRBD2. The germline gives CDR1 MGHDK, CDR2 SYGVNS. The CDR3 is 14 residues long. The V gene end was trimmed by 7 bases and the J gene end by 4 bases; junction bases not matched to a gene: 7. The CDR3 sequence is CASKAGVLADTQYF. The CDR3 DNA follows: TGTGCCAGCAAAGCGGGAGTATTGGCAGATACGCAGTATTTT.

The gene calls are TRBV4-3 and TRBJ2-3; a possible D gene is TRBD2 (7 bases). Germline V gene sequence: CDR1 LGHNA, CDR2 YSLEER. This CDR3 region has 16 residues. Trimming removed 4 bases from V and 3 bases from J, with 17 bases in between. The DNA for the CDR3 is TGCGCCAGCAGCCCCGGGGGGCGGCGGGCTACAGATACGCAGTATTTT. Encoded protein: CASSPGGRRATDTQYF.

The sample holds one count of this clone. The rearrangement links TRBV28 to TRBJ2-7; TRBD1 agrees at 9 bases. The CDR3 totals 14 residues. J lost 2 bases, V lost 6 bases, and 5 bases had no gene match. CDR1 is MDHEN and CDR2 is SYDVKM in the germline V gene. The CDR3 bases are TGTGCCAGCAGAACGGGACAGGGAACCTACGAGCAGTACTTC. Its translation: CASRTGQGTYEQYF.

This clone turned up a few times. The chain couples TRBV5-4 to TRBJ1-1, with D unresolved. Germline CDR1 is SGHNT and CDR2 is YYREEE (reference sequence). V was cut by 2 bases and J by 8 bases, with 10 bases left in between. CDR3 size: 12 residues. The CDR3 bases are TGTGCCAGCAGCTTAGTGGGGAGGGAAGCTTTCTTT. Its protein product is CASSLVGREAFF.

The rearrangement links TRBV30 to TRBJ2-1, with unresolved D. This CDR3 spans 15 amino acids. The germline CDR1 and CDR2 sequences are GTSNPN and SVGIG (reference sequence). Trimming stripped 0 bases from V and 8 bases from J, with 17 bases between. This CDR3 is CAWSVRLSGPHEQFF. The CDR3, as DNA: TGTGCCTGGAGTGTACGACTTTCCGGCCCTCATGAGCAGTTCTTC. Full variable domain (remainder filled in from reference TRBV30 and TRBJ2-1): SQTIHQWPATLVQPVGSPLSLECTVEGTSNPNLYWYRQAAGRGLQLLFYSVGIGQISSEVPQNLSASRPQDRQFILSSKKLLLSDSGFYLCAWSVRLSGPHEQFFGPGTRLTVL.

This chain connects TRBV6-5 to TRBJ2-1; 8 bases are a match to TRBD2. CDR1 is MNHEY, CDR2 SVGAGI, per germline. The CDR3 extends over 15 amino acids. V lost 5 bases, J lost 4 bases, and 7 bases stayed unmatched. CDR3 coding DNA: TGTGCCAGCAGTCGATTACTAGCGGAGTACAATGAGCAGTTCTTC. Translating it yields CASSRLLAEYNEQFF.

V is TRBV2 and J is TRBJ1-2; tentatively, D is TRBD1 (6 bases). In germline, CDR1 is SNHLY, CDR2 FYNNEI. V was shortened by 1 base and J by 10 bases, with 13 bases between the two germline ends. The CDR3 is 13 residues long. The CDR3 here is CASSEDGQYDYTF. The CDR3 nucleotides are TGTGCCAGCAGTGAAGACGGACAGTACGACTACACCTTC.

V and J are TRBV6-5 and TRBJ2-1; possibly TRBD1 for D (6 bases). The CDR3 runs 13 residues. CDR1 is MNHEY, CDR2 SVGAGI, per germline. V lost 2 bases, J lost 6 bases, and 8 bases lay in between. The CDR3 nucleotides are TGTGCCAGCAGTTACGGACAGTTCAATGAGCAGTTCTTC. Amino acid sequence: CASSYGQFNEQFF.

V usage is TRBV29-1 and J usage is TRBJ2-5; D not certain. The CDR3 loop spans 11 amino acids. Deletions cut 8 bases from V and 5 bases from J, with 12 bases between. Germline CDR1 SQVTM, CDR2 ANQGSEA. As DNA, the CDR3 is TGCAGCTATAGATTCGGGGAGACCCAGTACTTC. Residues: CSYRFGETQYF.

The rearrangement joins TRBV28 to TRBJ1-6; 7 nucleotides line up with TRBD1. Per the germline V gene, CDR1 is MDHEN and CDR2 is SYDVKM. The V and J ends lost 4 bases and 3 bases, in that order; junction bases with no gene match: 3. CDR3 length: 15 residues. The CDR3 here is CASSWGQYYNSPLHF. The CDR3 bases are TGTGCCAGCAGTTGGGGACAGTACTATAATTCACCCCTCCACTTT.